This TCR beta chain was observed in a study of cytomegalovirus exposure and HLA in healthy donors. 60 Vbeta and 13 Jbeta primers were used in PCR. Libraries were prepared by immunoSEQ multiplex PCR; TCRdb keeps only in-frame clonotypes and omits some of them. The table has fewer than 300,000 clones, under 90% seen once; the top ten hold about 0.29%. Broader study findings: The HLA-A and HLA-B alleles of most subjects were reportedly predicted accurately from TCR beta sequences. In a later analysis, HLA-C alleles had the fewest associated TCRs, DRB1 alleles the most. Several top significant clusters appeared, in a later analysis, to be linked to common viral pathogens. Researchers counted 164 TCR beta chains as cytomegalovirus-associated.

In regard to this clone: Antigen unknown.

Material: PBMCs. The sequence was collected from a girl aged 2 to 9 in good health and CMV-seronegative.

The CDR3 is CASSPGTGATDTQYF. CDR3 in DNA: TGTGCCAGCTCCCCCGGGACAGGGGCAACAGATACGCAGTATTTT. The chain combines TRBV18 with TRBJ2-3; 10 bases agree with TRBD1. V shed 6 bases and J 3 bases; nucleotides not matched to a gene: 6. The CDR3 is 15 residues long. Looked up from germline, CDR1 is KGHSH and CDR2 is LQKENI. Filled out from reference TRBV18 and TRBJ2-3, the complete variable domain reads NAGVMQNPRHLVRRRGQEARLRCSPMKGHSHVYWYRQLPEEGLKFMVYLQKENIIDESGMPKERFSAEFPKEGPSILRIQQVVRGDSAAYFCASSPGTGATDTQYFGPGTRLTVL.